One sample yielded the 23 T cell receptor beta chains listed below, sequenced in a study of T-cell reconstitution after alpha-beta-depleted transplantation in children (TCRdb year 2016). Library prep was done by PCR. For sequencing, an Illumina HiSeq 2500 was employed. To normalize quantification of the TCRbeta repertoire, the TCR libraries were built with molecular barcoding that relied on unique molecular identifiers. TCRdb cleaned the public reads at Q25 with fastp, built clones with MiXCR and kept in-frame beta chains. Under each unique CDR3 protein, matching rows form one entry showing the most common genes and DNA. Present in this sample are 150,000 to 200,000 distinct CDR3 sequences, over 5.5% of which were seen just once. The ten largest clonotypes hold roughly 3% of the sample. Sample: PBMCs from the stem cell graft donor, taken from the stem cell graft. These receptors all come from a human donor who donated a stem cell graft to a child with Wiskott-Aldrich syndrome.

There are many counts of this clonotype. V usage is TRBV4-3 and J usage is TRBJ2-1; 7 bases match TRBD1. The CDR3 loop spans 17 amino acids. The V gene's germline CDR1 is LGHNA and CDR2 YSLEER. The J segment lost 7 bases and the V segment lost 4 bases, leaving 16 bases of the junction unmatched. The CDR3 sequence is CASSPSQGDRSYNEQFF. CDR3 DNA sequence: TGCGCCAGCAGCCCTTCTCAGGGGGACCGTTCTTATAATGAGCAGTTCTTC.

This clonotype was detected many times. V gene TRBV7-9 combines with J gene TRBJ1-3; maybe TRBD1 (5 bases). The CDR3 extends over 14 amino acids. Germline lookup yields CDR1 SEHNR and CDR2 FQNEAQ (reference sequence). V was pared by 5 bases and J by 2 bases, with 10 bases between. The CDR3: CASSVGTTGNTIYF. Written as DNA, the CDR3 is TGTGCCAGCAGCGTCGGGACGACTGGAAACACCATATATTTT.

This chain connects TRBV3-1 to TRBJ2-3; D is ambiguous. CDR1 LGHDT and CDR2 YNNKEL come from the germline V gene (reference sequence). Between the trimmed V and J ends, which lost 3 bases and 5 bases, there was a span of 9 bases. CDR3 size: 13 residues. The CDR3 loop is CASSHDREDTQYF. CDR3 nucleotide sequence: TGTGCCAGCAGCCACGATAGGGAAGATACGCAGTATTTT.

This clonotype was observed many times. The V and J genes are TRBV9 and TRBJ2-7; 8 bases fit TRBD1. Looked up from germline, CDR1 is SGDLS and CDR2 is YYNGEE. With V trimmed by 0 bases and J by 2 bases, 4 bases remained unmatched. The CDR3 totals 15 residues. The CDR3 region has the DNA TGTGCCAGCAGCGTAGGGACAGGGCTTGCCTACGAGCAGTACTTC. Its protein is CASSVGTGLAYEQYF. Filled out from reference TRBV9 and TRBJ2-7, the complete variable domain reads DSGVTQTPKHLITATGQRVTLRCSPRSGDLSVYWYQQSLDQGLQFLIQYYNGEERAKGNILERFSAQQFPDLHSELNLSSLELGDSALYFCASSVGTGLAYEQYFGPGTRLTVT.

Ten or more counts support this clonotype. The CDR3, as DNA: TGCGCCAGCAGCTTAGGGACAGGGTTATACAATGAGCAGTTCTTC. Amino acid sequence: CASSLGTGLYNEQFF. This chain connects TRBV5-1 to TRBJ2-1, with 9 bases fitting TRBD1. This CDR3 is 15 amino acids long. Per germline, CDR1 SGHRS and CDR2 YFSETQ. With V trimmed by 2 bases and J by 4 bases, 4 bases remained unmatched.

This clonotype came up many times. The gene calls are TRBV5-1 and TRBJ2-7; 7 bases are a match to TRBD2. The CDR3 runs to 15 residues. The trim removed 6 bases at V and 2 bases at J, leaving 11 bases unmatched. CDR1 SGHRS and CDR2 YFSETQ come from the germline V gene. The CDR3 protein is CASMGGSGAAYEQYF. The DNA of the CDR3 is TGCGCCAGCATGGGAGGGTCCGGGGCAGCCTACGAGCAGTACTTC. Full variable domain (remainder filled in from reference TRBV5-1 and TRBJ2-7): KAGVTQTPRYLIKTRGQQVTLSCSPISGHRSVSWYQQTPGQGLQFLFEYFSETQRNKGNFPGRFSGRQFSNSRSEMNVSTLELGDSALYLCASMGGSGAAYEQYFGPGTRLTVT.

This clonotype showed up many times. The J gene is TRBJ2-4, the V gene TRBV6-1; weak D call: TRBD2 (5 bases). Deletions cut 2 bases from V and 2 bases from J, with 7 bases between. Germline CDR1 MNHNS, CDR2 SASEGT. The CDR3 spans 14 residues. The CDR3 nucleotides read TGTGCCAGCAGTGAATCGGGAACCAAAAACATTCAGTACTTC. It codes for CASSESGTKNIQYF.

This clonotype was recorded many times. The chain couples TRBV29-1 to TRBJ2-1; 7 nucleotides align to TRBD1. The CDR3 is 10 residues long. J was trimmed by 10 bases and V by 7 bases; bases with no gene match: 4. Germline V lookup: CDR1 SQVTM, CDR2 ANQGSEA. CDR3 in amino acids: CSAGTAEQFF. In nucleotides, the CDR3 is TGCAGCGCGGGGACAGCCGAGCAGTTCTTC.

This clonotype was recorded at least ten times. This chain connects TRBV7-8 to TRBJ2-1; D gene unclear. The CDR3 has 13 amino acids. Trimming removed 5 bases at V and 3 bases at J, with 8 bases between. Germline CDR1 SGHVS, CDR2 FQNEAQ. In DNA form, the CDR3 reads TGTGCCAGCAGCATACTACGCTACAATGAGCAGTTCTTC. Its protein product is CASSILRYNEQFF.

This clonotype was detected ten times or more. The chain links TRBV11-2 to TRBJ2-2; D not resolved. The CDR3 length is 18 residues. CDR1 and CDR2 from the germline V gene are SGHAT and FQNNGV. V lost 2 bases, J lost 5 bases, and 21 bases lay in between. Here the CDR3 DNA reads TGTGCCAGCAGCTTACTCTATACCCCAGGCGTTATTACCGGGGAGCTGTTTTTT. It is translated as CASSLLYTPGVITGELFF.

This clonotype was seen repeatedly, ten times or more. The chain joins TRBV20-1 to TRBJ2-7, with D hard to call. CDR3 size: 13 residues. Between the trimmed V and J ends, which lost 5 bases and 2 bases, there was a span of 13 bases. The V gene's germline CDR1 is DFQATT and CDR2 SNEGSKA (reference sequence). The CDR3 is CSARPYGPYEQYF. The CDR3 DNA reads TGCAGTGCTCGACCTTACGGGCCCTACGAGCAGTACTTC.

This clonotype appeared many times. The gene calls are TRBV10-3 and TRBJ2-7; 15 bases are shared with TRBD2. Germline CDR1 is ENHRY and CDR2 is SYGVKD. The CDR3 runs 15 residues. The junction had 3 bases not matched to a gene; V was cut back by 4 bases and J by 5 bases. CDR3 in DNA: TGTGCCATCAGTGGGACTAGCGGGGGGGCCAACGAGCAGTACTTC. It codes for CAISGTSGGANEQYF.

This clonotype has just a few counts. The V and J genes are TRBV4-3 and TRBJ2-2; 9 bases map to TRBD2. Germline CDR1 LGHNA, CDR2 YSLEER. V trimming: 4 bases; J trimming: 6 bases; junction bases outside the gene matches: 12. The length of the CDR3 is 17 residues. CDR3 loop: CASSRGLAGSGAGELFF. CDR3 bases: TGCGCCAGCAGCCGGGGGCTAGCGGGATCAGGCGCCGGGGAGCTGTTTTTT.

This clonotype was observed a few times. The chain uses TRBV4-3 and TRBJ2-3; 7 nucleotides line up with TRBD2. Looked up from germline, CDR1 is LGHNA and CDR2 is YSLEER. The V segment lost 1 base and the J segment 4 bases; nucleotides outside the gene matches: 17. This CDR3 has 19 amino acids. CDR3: CASSQVWSGGGSKADTQYF. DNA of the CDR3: TGCGCCAGCAGCCAAGTTTGGAGTGGGGGAGGGTCCAAGGCAGATACGCAGTATTTT.

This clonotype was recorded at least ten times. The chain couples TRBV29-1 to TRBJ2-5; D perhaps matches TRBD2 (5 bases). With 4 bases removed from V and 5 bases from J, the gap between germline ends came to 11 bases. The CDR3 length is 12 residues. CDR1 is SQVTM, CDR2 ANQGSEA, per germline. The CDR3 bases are TGCAGCGTTGGATTGGGAGTGGAGACCCAGTACTTC. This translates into CSVGLGVETQYF.

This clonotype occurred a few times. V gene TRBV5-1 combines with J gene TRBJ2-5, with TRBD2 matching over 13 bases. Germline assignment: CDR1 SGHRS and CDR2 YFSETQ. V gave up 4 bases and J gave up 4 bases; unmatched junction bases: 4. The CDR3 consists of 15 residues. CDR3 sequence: CASSPGLAGLETQYF. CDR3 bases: TGCGCCAGCAGCCCGGGACTAGCGGGGTTAGAGACCCAGTACTTC.

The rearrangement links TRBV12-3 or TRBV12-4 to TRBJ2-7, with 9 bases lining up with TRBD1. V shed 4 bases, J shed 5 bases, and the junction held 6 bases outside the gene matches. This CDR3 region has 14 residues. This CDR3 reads CASSSTGGFHEQYF. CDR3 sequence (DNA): TGTGCCAGCAGTTCGACAGGGGGGTTCCACGAGCAGTACTTC.

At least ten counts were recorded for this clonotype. The chain's CDR3 is CASSHTAGFTYEQYF. The CDR3 region has the DNA TGTGCCAGCAGTCACACTGCAGGTTTCACCTACGAGCAGTACTTC. The V gene is TRBV6-5, the J gene TRBJ2-7; D not certain. The CDR3 sequence is 15 residues long. Germline V gives CDR1 MNHEY, CDR2 SVGAGI. The V end was cut by 5 bases, the J end by 2 bases, with 16 bases between.

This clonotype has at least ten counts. The CDR3 here is CASSFKSNSFRRGNIQYF. The CDR3 nucleotides read TGCGCCAGCAGCTTCAAATCTAACTCGTTTAGGCGGGGAAACATTCAGTACTTC. The chain carries TRBV5-1 and TRBJ2-4; D is perhaps TRBD2 (6 bases). The CDR3 length is 18 residues. Trimming removed 2 bases at V and 6 bases at J, with 24 bases between. Germline lookup yields CDR1 SGHRS and CDR2 YFSETQ.

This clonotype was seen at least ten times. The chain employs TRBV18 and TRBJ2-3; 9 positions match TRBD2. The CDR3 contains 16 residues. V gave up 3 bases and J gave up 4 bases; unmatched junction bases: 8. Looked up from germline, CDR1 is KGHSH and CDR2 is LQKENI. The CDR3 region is CASSPDGGGAADTQYF. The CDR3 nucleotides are TGTGCCAGCTCACCTGACGGCGGGGGGGCCGCAGATACGCAGTATTTT.

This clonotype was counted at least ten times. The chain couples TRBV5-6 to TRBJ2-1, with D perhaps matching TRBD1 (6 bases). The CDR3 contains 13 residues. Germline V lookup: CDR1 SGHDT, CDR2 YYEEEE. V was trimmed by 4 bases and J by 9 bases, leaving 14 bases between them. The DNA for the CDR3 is TGTGCCAGCAGCCCTAATGGGGGCGTTGAGCAGTTCTTC. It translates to CASSPNGGVEQFF.

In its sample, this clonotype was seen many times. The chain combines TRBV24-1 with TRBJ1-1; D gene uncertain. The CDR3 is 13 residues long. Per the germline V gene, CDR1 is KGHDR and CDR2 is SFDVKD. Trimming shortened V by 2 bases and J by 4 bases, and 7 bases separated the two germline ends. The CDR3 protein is CATSDSRRTEAFF. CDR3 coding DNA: TGTGCCACCAGTGATTCCCGCCGCACTGAAGCTTTCTTT.

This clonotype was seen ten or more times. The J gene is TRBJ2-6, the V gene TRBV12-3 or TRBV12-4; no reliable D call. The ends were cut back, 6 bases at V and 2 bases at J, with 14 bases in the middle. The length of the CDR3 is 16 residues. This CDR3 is CASSGLGPTGANVLTF. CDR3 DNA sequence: TGTGCCAGCAGCGGGTTAGGCCCGACTGGGGCCAACGTCCTGACTTTC.